The 6 T cell receptor beta chains listed next were all sequenced from one sample in a study of blood T cell repertoires in COVID-19. Sequenced by immunoSEQ multiplex PCR; TCRdb stores in-frame clones only, minus some. The sample holds roughly 200,000 clones, over 60% seen once. Sequenced: peripheral blood. The source of these receptors is a woman in her 70s with acute or convalescent COVID-19.

The V and J genes are TRBV28 and TRBJ1-3; D is unresolved. V was trimmed by 7 bases and J by 4 bases, leaving 17 bases between them. The CDR3 runs to 15 residues. Per the germline V gene, CDR1 is MDHEN and CDR2 is SYDVKM. The CDR3 reads CASKDGVERGNTIYF. CDR3 coding DNA: TGTGCCAGCAAGGACGGGGTCGAGAGAGGAAACACCATATATTTT.

The chain recombines TRBV15 with TRBJ2-3; 9 nucleotides match TRBD1. The CDR3 length is 16 residues. CDR1 and CDR2 (germline): LNHNV, YYDKDF (reference sequence). Trimming at V came to 5 bases and at J to 2 bases, leaving 8 bases not matched to a gene. This CDR3 is CATSEPGQGYTDTQYF. CDR3 sequence (DNA): TGTGCCACCAGCGAACCGGGACAGGGTTACACAGATACGCAGTATTTT.

The CDR3 DNA follows: TGCAGCGTTGGAGGGCCCGGGACAGGAGATTATGGCTACACCTTC. Its protein is CSVGGPGTGDYGYTF. This rearrangement joins TRBV29-1 to TRBJ1-2, with 8 bases aligning to TRBD1. Germline V lookup: CDR1 SQVTM, CDR2 ANQGSEA. Trimming cost V 4 bases and J 5 bases; bases outside gene matches: 12. The CDR3 consists of 15 residues.

This clone was counted only a few times. The rearrangement links TRBV25-1 to TRBJ1-3; possibly TRBD1 for D (5 bases). V shed 6 bases and J shed 1 base, with 13 bases lying between them. There are 15 residues in the CDR3. Germline V gene lookup returns CDR1 MGHDK and CDR2 SYGVNS. This chain's CDR3 is CASSQSGVSGNTIYF. The CDR3 DNA reads TGTGCCAGCAGCCAATCGGGGGTATCTGGAAACACCATATATTTT.

This chain connects TRBV19 to TRBJ2-1; 9 positions agree with TRBD2. CDR1 and CDR2 from the germline V gene are LNHDA and SQIVND (reference sequence). The CDR3 runs to 12 residues. The trim removed 10 bases at V and 8 bases at J, leaving 6 bases unmatched. DNA of the CDR3: TGTGCCACCGCGGGACTAGCCTATGAGCAGTTCTTC. Protein sequence: CATAGLAYEQFF.

The chain is built from TRBV3-1 (or the pseudogene TRBV3-2) and TRBJ2-2; D is unresolved. The length of the CDR3 is 14 residues. The germline gives CDR1 LGHDT, CDR2 YNNKEL (reference sequence). V was cut by 7 bases and J by 0 bases, with 9 bases left in between. This CDR3 reads CASTLDTNTGELFF. DNA of the CDR3: TGTGCCAGCACCCTAGACACGAACACCGGGGAGCTGTTTTTT.